This T cell receptor (beta chain) comes out of a study of blood T cell repertoires in COVID-19. Assay: immunoSEQ multiplex PCR; the TCRdb copy retains only in-frame clones and omits some. Of under 500,000 clones in the sample, 80% to 90% are singletons; the top ten hold 1.1%. The CDR3 has 12 residues. Germline values: CDR1 GTSNPN, CDR2 SVGIG (reference sequence). Between the trimmed V and J ends, which lost 3 bases and 3 bases, there was a span of 8 bases. The sequenced material came from PBMCs or T cells enriched from blood (not recorded which). This chain joins TRBV30 and TRBJ1-1; D is undetermined. This sequence originates from a young man who had recovered from COVID-19. The CDR3 loop reads CAWSGGYTEAFF. The CDR3 nucleotides read TGTGCCTGGAGCGGCGGGTACACTGAAGCTTTCTTT.